This is a list of T cell receptor beta chains from one sample in a study of T cell responses to AZD1222 COVID-19 vaccine. Produced via immunoSEQ multiplex PCR; TCRdb's table is partial and in-frame only. The table lists 150,000 to 200,000 clones, about nine tenths of them singletons. Sequencing was performed on peripheral blood, taken on day 0 of AZD1222 vaccination. The receptor set was obtained from an adult in good health. The CDR3 runs from the conserved cysteine through the conserved F or W. The D gene is left open where the match is weak. Size is stated for part of the rows, as once, few or many counts, or as a class when the clone is expanded.

TRBJ2-2	NA	TRBV27	NA	TGTGCCAGCAGTTTAGGGAACACCGGGGAGCTGTTTTTT	CASSLGNTGELFF
TRBJ2-3	NA	TRBV6-5	TRBD2	TGTGCCAGCAGCCTCGTCCGGGGGGGAACAGATACGCAGTATTTT	CASSLVRGGTDTQYF
TRBJ1-4	NA	TRBV6-5	NA	TGTGCCAGCAGCCGGGGTGAAAAACTGTTTTTT	CASSRGEKLFF
TRBJ2-7	NA	TRBV10-1	TRBD1	TGCGCCAGCAGTGAGGGACAGGGAAGATCCTACGAGCAGTACTTC	CASSEGQGRSYEQYF
TRBJ1-6	NA	TRBV13	NA	TGTGCCAGCAGCTCCCAGCCCTCACCCCTCCACTTT	CASSSQPSPLHF
TRBJ1-2	NA	TRBV5-4	NA	TGTGCCAGCAGCTTTAAGGGATCCCTCTATGGCTACACCTTC	CASSFKGSLYGYTF
TRBJ2-2	NA	TRBV7-8	NA	TGTGCCAGCATGCCGGGGACAAGCAACACCGGGGAGCTGTTTTTT	CASMPGTSNTGELFF
TRBJ2-5	NA	TRBV5-6	NA	TGTGCCAGCAGCTTGGATGGGGCAGGGACGGAGACCCAGTACTTC	CASSLDGAGTETQYF
TRBJ2-7	NA	TRBV6-2/TRBV6-3	NA	TGTGCCAGCAGTTACGAGGGACTCCGAGCCGAGCAGTACTTC	CASSYEGLRAEQYF
TRBJ2-2	NA	TRBV6-6	TRBD2	TGTGCCAGCAGTGAGAGCGGGGGGCGGACCGGGGAGCTGTTTTTT	CASSESGGRTGELFF
TRBJ2-3	NA	TRBV9	NA	TGTGCCAGCAGCGTAGAGGGGTTTACAGATACGCAGTATTTT	CASSVEGFTDTQYF
TRBJ2-3	NA	TRBV3-1/TRBV3-2	NA	TGTGCCAGCAGCCGCCCGGGTAACTTTCTCACTCCAGATACGCAGTATTTT	CASSRPGNFLTPDTQYF
TRBJ2-4	NA	TRBV5-8	TRBD1	TGTGCCAGCAGCTTTACAGGGGGCCCTGCCAAAAACATTCAGTACTTC	CASSFTGGPAKNIQYF
TRBJ2-3	NA	TRBV27	NA	TGTGCCAGCAGTCCCTGGGTCTCCGAGGCGACAGATACGCAGTATTTT	CASSPWVSEATDTQYF
TRBJ2-7	once	TRBV7-9	NA	TGTGCCAGCAGCCCCGGACAGAGTACCTACGAGCAGTACTTC	CASSPGQSTYEQYF
TRBJ1-1	NA	TRBV18	NA	TGTGCCAGCTCGCCGACACGGAGTGTGGCTGAAGCTTTCTTT	CASSPTRSVAEAFF
TRBJ1-5	NA	TRBV7-2	NA	TGTGCCAGCAGCTTACAGGGAGATTACGGTCAGCCCCAGCATTTT	CASSLQGDYGQPQHF
TRBJ1-2	NA	TRBV7-9	NA	TGTGCCAGCAGCCCAGGAAGTGGGGGGGGTGGCTACACCTTC	CASSPGSGGGGYTF
TRBJ1-2	NA	TRBV12-5	NA	TGTGCTAGTGGTTTGAGAGGCAGTAGCTACACCTTC	CASGLRGSSYTF
TRBJ2-2	NA	TRBV15	NA	TGTGCCACCAGCAGAGTGGACGGGGAGCTGTTTTTT	CATSRVDGELFF